This is a list of T cell receptor beta chains from one sample in a study of blood T cell repertoires in COVID-19. Profiling relied on immunoSEQ multiplex PCR, and the TCRdb table lists in-frame clones only, not all of them. The sample lists tens of thousands of clones, around 80% occurring once. The sequenced sample consisted of peripheral blood. Every receptor here comes from a human donor in a cohort sampled during active COVID-19. Both conserved end residues are part of each CDR3. The D gene is left open where the match is weak.

D gene,V gene,J gene,CDR3 protein
NA,TRBV5-4,TRBJ2-5,CASSFLPQETQYF
TRBD1,TRBV7-9,TRBJ2-7,CASSPRDRAYEQYF
NA,TRBV11-2,TRBJ2-1,CASSLVARHNEQFF
TRBD2,TRBV27,TRBJ2-2,CASSPTGTSPAGELFF
TRBD1,TRBV6-5,TRBJ1-6,CASSSVGGGYSPLHF
TRBD2,TRBV18,TRBJ2-7,CASSPSNGVRTSGTSEQYF
NA,TRBV7-6,TRBJ1-5,CASSLEGVGNQPQHF
TRBD1,TRBV5-4,TRBJ2-7,CASSIYGTALGEQYF
NA,TRBV7-2,TRBJ2-5,CASSLTRVSVPGAQYF
NA,TRBV7-2,TRBJ1-3,CASSQQGTSGNTIYF
TRBD1,TRBV6-6,TRBJ1-5,CASSYILQGGLRPQHF
TRBD2,TRBV5-4,TRBJ2-7,CASSSSGAVHEQYF
NA,TRBV28,TRBJ2-7,CASSWTVNYEQYF
NA,TRBV5-6,TRBJ1-6,CASSLVARGSPLHF
TRBD2,TRBV5-1,TRBJ2-2,CASSATSGGTGELFF
NA,TRBV27,TRBJ1-5,CASTRGAGQPQHF
NA,TRBV7-9,TRBJ1-1,CASKGHGNTEAFF
NA,TRBV6-5,TRBJ2-1,CASSYIPTSLNEQFF
NA,TRBV5-1,TRBJ2-7,CASSLVPGYYEQYF
NA,TRBV7-2,TRBJ2-7,CASSPPGVGVYEQYF
TRBD2,TRBV4-3,TRBJ2-1,CASSPGLAGYNEQFF
NA,TRBV3-1/TRBV3-2,TRBJ2-4,CASSHQTVSKNIQYF
NA,TRBV24-1,TRBJ2-1,CATSDFRTRNNEQFF
TRBD1,TRBV9,TRBJ2-1,CASSPKSGTGAKGTDEQFF
TRBD1,TRBV7-6,TRBJ1-6,CASSLGQLNSPLHF
TRBD2,TRBV7-9,TRBJ2-5,CASSPTRLAGARETQYF
TRBD1,TRBV5-1,TRBJ2-7,CASRTGTGYNEQYF
NA,TRBV19,TRBJ1-2,CASSISNRGDGYTF
TRBD2,TRBV5-1,TRBJ2-3,CASRLAGVSDTQYF
NA,TRBV27,TRBJ1-1,CASSITRNTEAFF
NA,TRBV7-9,TRBJ1-1,CASSPRNRVHTEAFF
NA,TRBV7-9,TRBJ1-4,CASSLAGANEKLFF
NA,TRBV28,TRBJ1-1,CASSQEGRQKWNTEAFF
TRBD1,TRBV10-3,TRBJ1-1,CAISRQGQTEAFF
NA,TRBV28,TRBJ1-4,CASSLSVGNEKLFF
NA,TRBV11-1,TRBJ1-6,CASSSLAGGSPLHF
TRBD1,TRBV19,TRBJ1-2,CASSIGTGPTRTF